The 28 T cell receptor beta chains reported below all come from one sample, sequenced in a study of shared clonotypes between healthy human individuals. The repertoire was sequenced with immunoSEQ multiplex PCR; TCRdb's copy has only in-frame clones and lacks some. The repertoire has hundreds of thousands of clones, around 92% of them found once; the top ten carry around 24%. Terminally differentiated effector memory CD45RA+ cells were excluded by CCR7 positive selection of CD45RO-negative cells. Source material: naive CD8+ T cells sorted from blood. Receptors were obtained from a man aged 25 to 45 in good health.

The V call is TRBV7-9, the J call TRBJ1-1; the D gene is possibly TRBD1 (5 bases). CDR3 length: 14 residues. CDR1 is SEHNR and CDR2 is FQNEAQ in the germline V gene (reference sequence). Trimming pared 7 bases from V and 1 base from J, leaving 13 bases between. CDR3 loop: CASTTTGGNTEAFF. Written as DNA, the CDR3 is TGTGCCAGCACCACTACTGGGGGGAACACTGAAGCTTTCTTT.

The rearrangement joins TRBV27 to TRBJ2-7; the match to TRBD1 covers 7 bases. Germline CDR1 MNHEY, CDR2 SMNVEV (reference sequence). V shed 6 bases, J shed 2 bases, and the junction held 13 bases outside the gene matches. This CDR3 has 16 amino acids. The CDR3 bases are TGTGCCAGCAGCCCCAACCCGGGACAGCAACCCTACGAGCAGTACTTC. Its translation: CASSPNPGQQPYEQYF.

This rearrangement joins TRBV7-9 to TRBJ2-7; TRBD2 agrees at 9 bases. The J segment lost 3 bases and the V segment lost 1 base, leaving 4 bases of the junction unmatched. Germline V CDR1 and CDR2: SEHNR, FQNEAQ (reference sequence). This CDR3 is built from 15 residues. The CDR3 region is CASSLVLAGNYEQYF. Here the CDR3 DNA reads TGTGCCAGCAGCTTAGTGCTAGCGGGAAACTACGAGCAGTACTTC.

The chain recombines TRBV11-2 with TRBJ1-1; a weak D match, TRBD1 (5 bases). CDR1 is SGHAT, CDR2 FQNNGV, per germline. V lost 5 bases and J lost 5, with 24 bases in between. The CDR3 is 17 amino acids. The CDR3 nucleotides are TGTGCCAGCAGCCGAAAACCGGGACCGGGTGTGAGGACTGAAGCTTTCTTT. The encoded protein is CASSRKPGPGVRTEAFF.

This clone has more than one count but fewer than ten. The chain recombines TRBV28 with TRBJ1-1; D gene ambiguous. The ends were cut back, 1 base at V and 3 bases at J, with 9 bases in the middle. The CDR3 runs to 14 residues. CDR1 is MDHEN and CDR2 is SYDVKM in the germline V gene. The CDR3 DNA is TGTGCCAGCAGTTTATACGGGGAACACACTGAAGCTTTCTTT. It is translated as CASSLYGEHTEAFF.

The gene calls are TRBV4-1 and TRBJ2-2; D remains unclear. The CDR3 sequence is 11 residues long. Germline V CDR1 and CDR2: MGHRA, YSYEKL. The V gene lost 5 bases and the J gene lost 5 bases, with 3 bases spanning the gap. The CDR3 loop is CASSVTGELFF. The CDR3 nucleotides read TGCGCCAGCAGCGTTACCGGGGAGCTGTTTTTT.

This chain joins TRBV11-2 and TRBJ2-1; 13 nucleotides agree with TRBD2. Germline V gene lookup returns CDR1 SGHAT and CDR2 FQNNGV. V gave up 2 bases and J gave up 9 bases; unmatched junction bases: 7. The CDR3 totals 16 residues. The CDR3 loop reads CASSLSRTSGGREQFF. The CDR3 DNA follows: TGTGCCAGCAGCTTATCCCGGACTAGCGGGGGCCGTGAGCAGTTCTTC.

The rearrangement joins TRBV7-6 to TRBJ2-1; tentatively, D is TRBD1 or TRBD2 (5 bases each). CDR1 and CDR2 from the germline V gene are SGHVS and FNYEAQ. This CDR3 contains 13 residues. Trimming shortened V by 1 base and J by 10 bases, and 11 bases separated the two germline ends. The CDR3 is CASSLGYWDEQFF. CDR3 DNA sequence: TGTGCCAGCAGCTTAGGCTACTGGGACGAGCAGTTCTTC.

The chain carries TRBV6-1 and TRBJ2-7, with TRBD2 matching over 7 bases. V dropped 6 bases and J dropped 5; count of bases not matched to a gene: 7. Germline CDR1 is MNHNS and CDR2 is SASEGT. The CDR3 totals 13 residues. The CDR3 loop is CASSPSGGNEQYF. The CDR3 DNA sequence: TGTGCCAGCAGCCCGTCCGGGGGGAACGAGCAGTACTTC.

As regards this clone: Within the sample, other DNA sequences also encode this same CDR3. The CDR3 DNA reads TGTGCCAGCAGCACCGGCAGTTCCTACGAGCAGTACTTC. Residues: CASSTGSSYEQYF. The chain links TRBV27 to TRBJ2-7; D call uncertain. Deletions cut 6 bases from V and 1 base from J, with 10 bases between. Looked up from germline, CDR1 is MNHEY and CDR2 is SMNVEV (reference sequence). The CDR3 totals 13 residues.

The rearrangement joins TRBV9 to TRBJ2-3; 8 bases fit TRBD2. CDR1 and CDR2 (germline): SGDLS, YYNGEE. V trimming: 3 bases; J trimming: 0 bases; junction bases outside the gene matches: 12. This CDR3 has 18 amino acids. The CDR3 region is CASSAPRVSGTSTDTQYF. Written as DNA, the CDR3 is TGTGCCAGCAGCGCGCCCCGTGTTAGCGGGACTAGCACAGATACGCAGTATTTT. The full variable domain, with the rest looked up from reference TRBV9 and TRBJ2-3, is DSGVTQTPKHLITATGQRVTLRCSPRSGDLSVYWYQQSLDQGLQFLIQYYNGEERAKGNILERFSAQQFPDLHSELNLSSLELGDSALYFCASSAPRVSGTSTDTQYFGPGTRLTVL.

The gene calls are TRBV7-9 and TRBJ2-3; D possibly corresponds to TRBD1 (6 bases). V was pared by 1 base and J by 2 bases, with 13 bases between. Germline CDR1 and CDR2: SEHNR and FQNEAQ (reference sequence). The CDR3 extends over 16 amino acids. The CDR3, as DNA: TGTGCCAGCAGCTTAGGGGTCTCAGGGGACACAGATACGCAGTATTTT. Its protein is CASSLGVSGDTDTQYF.

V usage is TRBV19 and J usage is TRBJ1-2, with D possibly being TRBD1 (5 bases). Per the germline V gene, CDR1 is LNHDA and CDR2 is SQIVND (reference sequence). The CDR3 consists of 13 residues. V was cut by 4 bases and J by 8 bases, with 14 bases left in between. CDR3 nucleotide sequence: TGTGCCAGTAGTACTGGGACCTCCCGCGGCTACACCTTC. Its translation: CASSTGTSRGYTF.

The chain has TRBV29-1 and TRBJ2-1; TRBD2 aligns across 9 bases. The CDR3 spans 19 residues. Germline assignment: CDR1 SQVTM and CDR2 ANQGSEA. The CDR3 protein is CSILTGVASGIVSYNEQFF. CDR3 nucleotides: TGCAGTATCCTCACGGGGGTGGCTAGCGGGATAGTGTCTTACAATGAGCAGTTCTTC.

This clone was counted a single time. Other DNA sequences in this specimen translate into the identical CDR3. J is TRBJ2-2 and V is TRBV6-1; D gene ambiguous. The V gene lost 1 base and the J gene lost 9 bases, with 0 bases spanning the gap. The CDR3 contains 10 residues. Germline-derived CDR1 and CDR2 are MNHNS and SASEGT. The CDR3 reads CASSEGELFF. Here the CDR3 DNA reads TGTGCCAGCAGTGAAGGGGAGCTGTTTTTT.

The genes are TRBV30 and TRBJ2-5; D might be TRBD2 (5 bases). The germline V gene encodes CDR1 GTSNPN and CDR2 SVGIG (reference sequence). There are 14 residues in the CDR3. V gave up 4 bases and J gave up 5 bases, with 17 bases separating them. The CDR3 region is CAWKTALRGETQYF. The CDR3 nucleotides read TGTGCCTGGAAAACGGCGTTGAGAGGGGAGACCCAGTACTTC.

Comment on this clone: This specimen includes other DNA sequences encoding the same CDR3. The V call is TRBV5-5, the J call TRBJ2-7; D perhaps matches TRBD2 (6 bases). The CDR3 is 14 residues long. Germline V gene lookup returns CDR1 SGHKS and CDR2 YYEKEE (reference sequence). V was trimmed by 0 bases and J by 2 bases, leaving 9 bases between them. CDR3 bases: TGTGCCAGCAGCTTGGGTGGCGGGACCTACGAGCAGTACTTC. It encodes CASSLGGGTYEQYF.

Written as DNA, the CDR3 is TGTGCCAGCAGCCCCGTGGGGAGCGGGATTATCTACGAGCAGTACTTC. Protein sequence: CASSPVGSGIIYEQYF. This rearrangement joins TRBV5-6 to TRBJ2-7; 7 positions agree with TRBD2. In germline, CDR1 is SGHDT, CDR2 YYEEEE. The CDR3 is 16 residues long. The V segment lost 4 bases and the J segment 3 bases; nucleotides outside the gene matches: 13.

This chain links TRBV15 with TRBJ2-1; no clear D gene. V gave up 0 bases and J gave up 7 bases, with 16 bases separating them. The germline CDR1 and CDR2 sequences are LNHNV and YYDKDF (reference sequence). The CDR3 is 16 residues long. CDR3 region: CATSRDDEVFANEQFF. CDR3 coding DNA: TGTGCCACCAGCAGAGATGATGAGGTTTTTGCTAATGAGCAGTTCTTC.

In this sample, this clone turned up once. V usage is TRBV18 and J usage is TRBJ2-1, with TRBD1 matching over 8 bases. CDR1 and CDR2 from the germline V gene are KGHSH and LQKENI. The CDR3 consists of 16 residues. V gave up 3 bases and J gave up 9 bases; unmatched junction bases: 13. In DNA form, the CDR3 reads TGTGCCAGCTCACCTACCGGACAGGGTACTATTGGTGAGCAGTTCTTC. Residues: CASSPTGQGTIGEQFF.

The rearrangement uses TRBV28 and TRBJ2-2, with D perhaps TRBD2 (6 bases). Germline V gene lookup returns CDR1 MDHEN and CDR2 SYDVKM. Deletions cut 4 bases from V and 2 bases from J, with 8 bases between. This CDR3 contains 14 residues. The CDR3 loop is CASSYGSNTGELFF. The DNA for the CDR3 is TGTGCCAGCAGTTACGGGAGTAACACCGGGGAGCTGTTTTTT.

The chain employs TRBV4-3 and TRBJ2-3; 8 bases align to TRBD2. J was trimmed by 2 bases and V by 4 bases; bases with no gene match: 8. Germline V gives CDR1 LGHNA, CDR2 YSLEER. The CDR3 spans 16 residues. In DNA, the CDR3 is TGCGCCAGCAGCCCCTCCCTAGCGGGTCCCACAGATACGCAGTATTTT. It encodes CASSPSLAGPTDTQYF.

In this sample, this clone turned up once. CDR3 sequence: CASSLELAGVVQETQYF. In DNA, the CDR3 is TGCGCCAGCAGCTTGGAACTAGCGGGCGTAGTCCAAGAGACCCAGTACTTC. This chain links TRBV5-1 with TRBJ2-5; 9 nucleotides align to TRBD2. V gave up 0 bases and J gave up 1 base; unmatched junction bases: 7. This CDR3 is 17 amino acids long. In germline, CDR1 is SGHRS, CDR2 YFSETQ.

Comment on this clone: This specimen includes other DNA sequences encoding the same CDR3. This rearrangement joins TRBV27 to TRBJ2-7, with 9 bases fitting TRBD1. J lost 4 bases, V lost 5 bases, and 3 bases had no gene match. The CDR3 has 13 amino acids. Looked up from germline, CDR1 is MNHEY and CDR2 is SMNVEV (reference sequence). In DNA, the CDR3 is TGTGCCAGCAGTCCAGGGACAGGGTACGAGCAGTACTTC. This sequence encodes CASSPGTGYEQYF.

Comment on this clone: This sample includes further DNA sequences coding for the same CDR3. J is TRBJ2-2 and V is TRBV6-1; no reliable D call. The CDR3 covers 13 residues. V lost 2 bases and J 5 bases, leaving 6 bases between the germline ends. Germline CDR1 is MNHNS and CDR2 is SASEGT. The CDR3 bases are TGTGCCAGCAGTGAATTGGGTACCGGGGAGCTGTTTTTT. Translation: CASSELGTGELFF.

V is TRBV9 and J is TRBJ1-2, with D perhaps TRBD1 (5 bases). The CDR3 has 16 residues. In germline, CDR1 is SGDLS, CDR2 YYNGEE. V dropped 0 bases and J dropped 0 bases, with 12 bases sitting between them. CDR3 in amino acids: CASSVAGWGTNYGYTF. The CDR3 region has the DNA TGTGCCAGCAGCGTAGCTGGTTGGGGGACTAACTATGGCTACACCTTC.

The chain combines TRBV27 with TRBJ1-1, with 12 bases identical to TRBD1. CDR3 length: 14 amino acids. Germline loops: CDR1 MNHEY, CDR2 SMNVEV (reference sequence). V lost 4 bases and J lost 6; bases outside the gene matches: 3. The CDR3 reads CASSWGQGASEAFF. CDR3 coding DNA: TGTGCCAGCAGTTGGGGACAGGGGGCATCTGAAGCTTTCTTT.

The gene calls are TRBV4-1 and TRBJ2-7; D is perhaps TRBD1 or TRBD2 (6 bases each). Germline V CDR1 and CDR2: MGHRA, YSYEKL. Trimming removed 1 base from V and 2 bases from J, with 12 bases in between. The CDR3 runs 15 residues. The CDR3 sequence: CASSQGGASTYEQYF. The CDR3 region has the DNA TGCGCCAGCAGCCAAGGGGGGGCTTCAACCTACGAGCAGTACTTC.